One sample yielded the 9 T cell receptor beta chains listed below, sequenced in a study of blood T cell repertoires in COVID-19. The repertoire was sequenced with immunoSEQ multiplex PCR; TCRdb's copy has only in-frame clones and lacks some. Here the sample spans around 25,000 clones, approximately 74% being singletons. Sequencing was performed on peripheral blood. The receptors originated from a man aged 45-65 years with COVID-19, enrolled during active disease.

The chain uses TRBV5-4 and TRBJ2-3; 16 bases are shared with TRBD2. J lost 4 bases, V lost 4 bases, and 12 bases had no gene match. The CDR3 runs to 19 residues. Germline CDR1 and CDR2: SGHNT and YYREEE (reference sequence). The CDR3 loop reads CASSPRPGTSGRGADTQYF. In DNA, the CDR3 is TGTGCCAGCAGCCCGCGACCCGGGACTAGCGGGAGGGGAGCAGATACGCAGTATTTT.

The chain has TRBV12-3 or TRBV12-4 and TRBJ1-4, with a tentative D call TRBD1 (5 bases). The CDR3 contains 13 residues. Trimming cost V 6 bases and J 3 bases, with 8 bases left between them. The CDR3 is CASSRAANEKLFF. CDR3 nucleotides: TGTGCCAGCAGCAGGGCCGCTAATGAAAAACTGTTTTTT.

V is TRBV7-9 and J is TRBJ2-5; 7 bases are shared with TRBD1. V shed 6 bases and J 1 base; nucleotides not matched to a gene: 5. Germline-derived CDR1 and CDR2 are SEHNR and FQNEAQ (reference sequence). This CDR3 contains 14 residues. The CDR3 DNA reads TGTGCCAGCAGTTCCGGGACAGTCCAAGAGACCCAGTACTTC. Its translation: CASSSGTVQETQYF.

This chain uses TRBV12-5 with TRBJ2-3; 7 bases match TRBD2. With V trimmed by 6 bases and J by 3 bases, 12 bases remained unmatched. The CDR3 is 16 residues long. From germline, CDR1 is LGHNT and CDR2 FRNRAP. CDR3 region: CASGPRGAGGTDTQYF. CDR3 coding DNA: TGTGCTAGTGGCCCGAGGGGTGCCGGGGGGACAGATACGCAGTATTTT.

The V gene is TRBV10-1, the J gene TRBJ1-1, with 8 bases fitting TRBD1. This CDR3 comprises 14 residues. With V trimmed by 0 bases and J by 5 bases, 2 bases remained unmatched. Germline V gives CDR1 WNHNN, CDR2 SYGVQD (reference sequence). The CDR3 DNA follows: TGCGCCAGCAGTGAGTCCCGGACAGGGACTGAAGCTTTCTTT. Translation gives CASSESRTGTEAFF.

The genes are TRBV5-4 and TRBJ2-2; perhaps TRBD1 as D (5 bases). This CDR3 spans 14 amino acids. Germline V gene sequence: CDR1 SGHNT, CDR2 YYREEE (reference sequence). V was cut by 5 bases and J by 0 bases, with 8 bases left in between. The CDR3 sequence: CASRLGANTGELFF. The CDR3 DNA reads as TGTGCCAGCAGATTAGGGGCGAACACCGGGGAGCTGTTTTTT.

The rearrangement joins TRBV6-5 to TRBJ1-2; D unresolved. Trimming removed 0 bases at V and 4 bases at J, with 12 bases between. The germline gives CDR1 MNHEY, CDR2 SVGAGI. This CDR3 comprises 15 residues. CDR3 residues: CASSYSSQRSYGYTF. The CDR3 DNA is TGTGCCAGCAGTTACTCGTCGCAGCGGTCCTATGGCTACACCTTC.

The chain combines TRBV9 with TRBJ1-2; no clear D gene. CDR3 size: 13 residues. The V gene's germline CDR1 is SGDLS and CDR2 YYNGEE. V lost 0 bases, J lost 2 bases, and 5 bases lay in between. In DNA form, the CDR3 reads TGTGCCAGCAGCGTAGTTCAGAACTATGGCTACACCTTC. Protein sequence: CASSVVQNYGYTF.

The gene calls are TRBV7-9 and TRBJ2-5; D is possibly TRBD2 (5 bases). Germline V gene sequence: CDR1 SEHNR, CDR2 FQNEAQ (reference sequence). V lost 4 bases and J 1 base, leaving 10 bases between the germline ends. There are 14 residues in the CDR3. The CDR3 loop reads CASSSDLAQETQYF. CDR3 DNA: TGTGCCAGCAGCTCGGACCTAGCCCAAGAGACCCAGTACTTC.